This T cell receptor (beta chain) was profiled in a study of CD8 T cells in ankylosing spondylitis. Of note for this clonotype: What it binds is not known.

TCRdb ran MiXCR on the 5' RACE reads and lists one entry per CDR3 protein. The table lists about 440,000 distinct CDR3 sequences, roughly 18% of them singletons. Study findings and constraints: Apparently characteristic of ankylosing spondylitis blood was a TCR beta motif (about 8 highly homologous variants).

With 7 bases clipped from V and 0 bases from J, the junction kept 3 bases outside the gene matches. The CDR3 is 14 amino acids. CDR1 is MDHEN, CDR2 SYDVKM, per germline. Sequencing was carried out using blood, either unsorted or a sorted T cell fraction (not recorded which). The receptor comes from a male donor with ankylosing spondylitis. The chain recombines TRBV28 with TRBJ1-5; TRBD1 matches at 7 bases. For the CDR3, the DNA is TGTGCCAGCACCCGGGACAGTAGCAATCAGCCCCAGCATTTT. Residues: CASTRDSSNQPQHF. Full variable domain (remainder filled in from reference TRBV28 and TRBJ1-5): DVKVTQSSRYLVKRTGEKVFLECVQDMDHENMFWYRQDPGLGLRLIYFSYDVKMKEKGDIPEGYSVSREKKERFSLILESASTNQTSMYLCASTRDSSNQPQHFGDGTRLSIL.